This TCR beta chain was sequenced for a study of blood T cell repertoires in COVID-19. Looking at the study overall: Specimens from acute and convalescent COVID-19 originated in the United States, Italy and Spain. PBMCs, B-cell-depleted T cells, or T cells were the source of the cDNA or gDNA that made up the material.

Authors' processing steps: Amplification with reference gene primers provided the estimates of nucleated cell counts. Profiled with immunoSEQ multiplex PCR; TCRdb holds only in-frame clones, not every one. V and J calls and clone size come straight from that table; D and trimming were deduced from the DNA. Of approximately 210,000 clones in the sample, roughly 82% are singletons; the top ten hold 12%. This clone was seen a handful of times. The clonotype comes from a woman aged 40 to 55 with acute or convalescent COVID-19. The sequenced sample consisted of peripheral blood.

For the CDR3, the DNA is TGTGCCAGCAGCCCAGCGGGGGCCGGCACAGATACGCAGTATTTT. It encodes CASSPAGAGTDTQYF. The chain combines TRBV7-8 with TRBJ2-3, with 8 bases lining up with TRBD2. Trimming removed 5 bases from V and 1 base from J; junction bases left unmatched: 5. Per the germline V gene, CDR1 is SGHVS and CDR2 is FQNEAQ. The CDR3 is 15 residues long.